Listed below are T cell receptor beta chains from one sample, sequenced in a study of T cell responses to AZD1222 COVID-19 vaccine. The data were produced by immunoSEQ multiplex PCR, yet TCRdb's version contains in-frame clones alone and is incomplete. The profile covers around 120,000 clones, with approximately 90% appearing a single time and around 10% taken by the ten largest. The source material was peripheral blood, sampled on day 0 of MenACWY control vaccination. Source of these receptors: an adult in good health. Each CDR3 is given with its conserved first and last residue. A D gene is named only where the DNA matches it firmly. Only some rows state a clone size, as once, few, many or a class for expanded clones.

DNA: TGTGCCAGCAGCCAAGTGGGGACAGGGTCCAACACTGAAGCTTTCTTT
CDR3: CASSQVGTGSNTEAFF
size: -
J: TRBJ1-1
V: TRBV4-2
D: TRBD1

DNA: TGTGCCAGCAGTGAAGCGGGACAGTTGAGCTATGGCTACACCTTC
CDR3: CASSEAGQLSYGYTF
size: -
J: TRBJ1-2
V: TRBV2
D: TRBD1

DNA: TGCGCCAGCAGCTCTTTACAGGGCACTGAAGCTTTCTTT
CDR3: CASSSLQGTEAFF
size: -
J: TRBJ1-1
V: TRBV5-1
D: -

DNA: TGCGCCAGCAACGACCGGGACAGGGGATACGAGCAGTACTTC
CDR3: CASNDRDRGYEQYF
size: -
J: TRBJ2-7
V: TRBV5-1
D: TRBD1

DNA: TGTGCCAGTAACGATCCCCGGGGCTACTATGGCTACACCTTC
CDR3: CASNDPRGYYGYTF
size: -
J: TRBJ1-2
V: TRBV19
D: -

DNA: TGTGCCAGCAGCAAAGAGGCTAGCGGGAGTACCTATGAGCAGTTCTTC
CDR3: CASSKEASGSTYEQFF
size: -
J: TRBJ2-1
V: TRBV21-1
D: -

DNA: TGTGCCAGTATAGATAACTCTGGGGCCAACGTCCTGACTTTC
CDR3: CASIDNSGANVLTF
size: -
J: TRBJ2-6
V: TRBV19
D: -

DNA: TGTGCCAGCACCCTATACACTGAAGCTTTCTTT
CDR3: CASTLYTEAFF
size: -
J: TRBJ1-1
V: TRBV12-3/TRBV12-4
D: -

DNA: TGTGCCAGCTCCCTAGCGGGAGCCCAAGAGACCCAGTACTTC
CDR3: CASSLAGAQETQYF
size: -
J: TRBJ2-5
V: TRBV7-2
D: TRBD2

DNA: TGTGCCAGCAGTTACATGGCGGGCGTTGGTCAGCCCCAGCATTTT
CDR3: CASSYMAGVGQPQHF
size: -
J: TRBJ1-5
V: TRBV6-5
D: -

DNA: TGTGCCAGCAGCTTTAGCGGGATAAACACCGGGGAGCTGTTTTTT
CDR3: CASSFSGINTGELFF
size: -
J: TRBJ2-2
V: TRBV5-4
D: TRBD2

DNA: TGTGCCAGCAGCTGGGGGACTAGTCTGGATACGCAGTATTTT
CDR3: CASSWGTSLDTQYF
size: few
J: TRBJ2-3
V: TRBV7-3
D: TRBD2

DNA: TGTGCCAGCAGCGTATCCTGGGCCCCCTCTAACTACGAGCAGTACTTC
CDR3: CASSVSWAPSNYEQYF
size: -
J: TRBJ2-7
V: TRBV9
D: -

DNA: TGTGCCAGCAGACCGACAGGGAGCAATCAGCCCCAGCATTTT
CDR3: CASRPTGSNQPQHF
size: -
J: TRBJ1-5
V: TRBV27
D: TRBD1

DNA: TGTGCCAGCAGTACTACAGGGTTTGGCTACACCTTC
CDR3: CASSTTGFGYTF
size: once
J: TRBJ1-2
V: TRBV12-3/TRBV12-4
D: -

DNA: TGTGCCAGCAGTGGGCAGACAGGGTATGGCTACACCTTC
CDR3: CASSGQTGYGYTF
size: -
J: TRBJ1-2
V: TRBV12-3/TRBV12-4
D: TRBD1

DNA: TGTGCCAGCAGCCCAGGAGGGGGCTCTGGAAACACCATATATTTT
CDR3: CASSPGGGSGNTIYF
size: -
J: TRBJ1-3
V: TRBV7-8
D: -

DNA: TGTGCCAGCCGACTGGGACTTGCAAATAACAATGAGCAGTTCTTC
CDR3: CASRLGLANNNEQFF
size: -
J: TRBJ2-1
V: TRBV14
D: -

DNA: TGTGCCAGCAGCCTCAACCGGGAGCTGTTTTTT
CDR3: CASSLNRELFF
size: -
J: TRBJ2-2
V: TRBV6-2/TRBV6-3
D: -

DNA: TGTGCCAGCAGCTTAGATTCGACTAGCGGGAGTAGGAATGAGCAGTTCTTC
CDR3: CASSLDSTSGSRNEQFF
size: -
J: TRBJ2-1
V: TRBV11-2
D: TRBD2

DNA: TGCGCCAGCAGCAAGGGACAGGGGGACTCTGCAACTAATGAAAAACTGTTTTTT
CDR3: CASSKGQGDSATNEKLFF
size: -
J: TRBJ1-4
V: TRBV5-1
D: TRBD1

DNA: TGTGCCAGCAGTGAAGCAACCGGCCCTACACAAGAGACCCAGTACTTC
CDR3: CASSEATGPTQETQYF
size: -
J: TRBJ2-5
V: TRBV6-1
D: -

DNA: TGTGCCAGAAGCTTCGACAGAAGCAATCAGCCCCAGCATTTT
CDR3: CARSFDRSNQPQHF
size: -
J: TRBJ1-5
V: TRBV5-3
D: -

DNA: TGTGCCAGCAGCTTAAGAATGGGGGGGACGGCAGATACGCAGTATTTT
CDR3: CASSLRMGGTADTQYF
size: -
J: TRBJ2-3
V: TRBV7-6
D: TRBD2

DNA: TGCAGCGTTGAGACAGAAATGAACACTGAAGCTTTCTTT
CDR3: CSVETEMNTEAFF
size: -
J: TRBJ1-1
V: TRBV29-1
D: -

DNA: TGTGCCAGCAGTTATGACAGGAGCAATCAGCCCCAGCATTTT
CDR3: CASSYDRSNQPQHF
size: -
J: TRBJ1-5
V: TRBV6-5
D: -

DNA: TGTGCCAGCAGCTTAGTGGGGTCAGGTGGCTACACCTTC
CDR3: CASSLVGSGGYTF
size: -
J: TRBJ1-2
V: TRBV11-2
D: -

DNA: TGTGCCAGCAGTTTAGGAGGGGGTGGCTACACCTTC
CDR3: CASSLGGGGYTF
size: -
J: TRBJ1-2
V: TRBV12-3/TRBV12-4
D: -

DNA: TGTGCCAGCAACCCCCTAGGGTCGCTTTACAATGAGCAGTTCTTC
CDR3: CASNPLGSLYNEQFF
size: -
J: TRBJ2-1
V: TRBV5-6
D: -

DNA: TGTGCCAGCAGTCCCGGGACAGGGGCCTACGAGCAGTACTTC
CDR3: CASSPGTGAYEQYF
size: -
J: TRBJ2-7
V: TRBV28
D: TRBD1

DNA: TGTGCCAGCAGCCAACCGGGACTAGTTCGAAATGAGCAGTTCTTC
CDR3: CASSQPGLVRNEQFF
size: -
J: TRBJ2-1
V: TRBV3-1/TRBV3-2
D: TRBD2

DNA: TGCGCCAGCAGCCCGTGGGATTCCTACAATGAGCAGTTCTTC
CDR3: CASSPWDSYNEQFF
size: -
J: TRBJ2-1
V: TRBV5-1
D: -

DNA: TGTGCCAGCAGCTTAGAGCCCAGGGGGCGCAGTAGCTATGGCTACACCTTC
CDR3: CASSLEPRGRSSYGYTF
size: -
J: TRBJ1-2
V: TRBV7-2
D: TRBD1

DNA: TGTGCCTGGAGAGGACTCCGATCGGGGGTCGAGCAGTACTTC
CDR3: CAWRGLRSGVEQYF
size: -
J: TRBJ2-7
V: TRBV30
D: -

DNA: TGCGCCAGCAGTTTGGGACAGGATTATGGCTACACCTTC
CDR3: CASSLGQDYGYTF
size: -
J: TRBJ1-2
V: TRBV5-1
D: TRBD1

DNA: TGTGCCAGCAGCTCCTCCCAAGACAGGAGCTCCTACGAGCAGTACTTC
CDR3: CASSSSQDRSSYEQYF
size: few
J: TRBJ2-7
V: TRBV5-4
D: -

DNA: TGTGCCAGCAGTCCCAGGTGGGGTGGCAATGAGCAGTTCTTC
CDR3: CASSPRWGGNEQFF
size: -
J: TRBJ2-1
V: TRBV5-6
D: -

DNA: TGTGCCAGTAGTACCGGGACCGTCATGAACACTGAAGCTTTCTTT
CDR3: CASSTGTVMNTEAFF
size: -
J: TRBJ1-1
V: TRBV19
D: -

DNA: TGCGCCAGCAGCTTGGGGAGCAGGGGGTCCACAAAAGAAAATTCACCCCTCCACTTT
CDR3: CASSLGSRGSTKENSPLHF
size: once
J: TRBJ1-6
V: TRBV5-1
D: TRBD1

DNA: TGCGCCAGCAGCCAAAGGACCGGAGGGGACAATGAGCAGTTCTTC
CDR3: CASSQRTGGDNEQFF
size: -
J: TRBJ2-1
V: TRBV4-3
D: -